The T cell receptor beta chain described here comes from a study of molecular identifiers for immune sequencing clone quantification. TCRdb ran MiXCR on the PCR reads and lists one entry per CDR3 protein. Here the sample spans approximately 670,000 distinct CDR3 sequences, just under 20% being singletons. The germline V gene encodes CDR1 PRHDT and CDR2 FYEKMQ (reference sequence). V trimming: 1 base; J trimming: 0 bases; junction bases outside the gene matches: 8. The CDR3 totals 17 residues. In its sample, this clonotype was seen a few times. The sample was naive CD8+ T cells from blood, with Jurkat cell RNA spiked in. The subset: FACS-sorted CD8+CD4-CCR7+CD45RA+ naive T cells. The clonotype was recovered from a human donor in good health. Some libraries in this study had Jurkat cell RNA spiked in. The V and J genes are TRBV13 and TRBJ1-1; 7 nucleotides agree with TRBD1. In DNA form, the CDR3 reads TGTGCCAGCAGCTTAGCGGGCAGGGGGTCCATGAACACTGAAGCTTTCTTT. This codes for CASSLAGRGSMNTEAFF.